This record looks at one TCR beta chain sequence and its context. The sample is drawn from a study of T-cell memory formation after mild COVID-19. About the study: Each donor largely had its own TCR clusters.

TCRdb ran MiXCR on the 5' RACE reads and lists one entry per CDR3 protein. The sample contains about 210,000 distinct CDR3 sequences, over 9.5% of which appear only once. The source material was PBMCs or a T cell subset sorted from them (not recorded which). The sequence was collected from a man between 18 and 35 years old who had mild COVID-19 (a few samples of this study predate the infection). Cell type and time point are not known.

CDR3 loop: CASSLVVRTSGNTIYF. Here the CDR3 DNA reads TGTGCCAGCAGCTTAGTAGTCCGAACCTCTGGAAACACCATATATTTT. V gene TRBV7-2 combines with J gene TRBJ1-3; D unresolved. Deletions cut 1 base from V and 0 bases from J, with 10 bases between. Germline V gene sequence: CDR1 SGHTA, CDR2 FQGNSA. This CDR3 region has 16 residues. The complete variable domain, with remaining parts taken from reference TRBV7-2 and TRBJ1-3, reads GAGVSQSPSNKVTEKGKDVELRCDPISGHTALYWYRQSLGQGLEFLIYFQGNSAPDKSGLPSDRFSAERTGGSVSTLTIQRTQQEDSAVYLCASSLVVRTSGNTIYFGEGSWLTVV.